The 10 T cell receptor beta chains reported below all come from one sample, sequenced in a study of response to subunit inactivated influenza vaccine. TCRdb passed the RT-PCR reads through MiXCR, listing each CDR3 protein once. This sample yields almost 600,000 distinct CDR3 sequences, of which about 15% are seen a single time; around 10% belongs to the top ten. The sample was PBMCs from blood, taken approximately 13 days after vaccination. The receptors come from a man aged 45 to 65 who received an inactivated influenza vaccine.

The CDR3 loop reads CASSLALNRGRNQPQHF. In DNA form, the CDR3 reads TGTGCCAGCAGCTTAGCGTTAAACAGGGGCCGCAATCAGCCCCAGCATTTT. The V call is TRBV7-2, the J call TRBJ1-5, with TRBD1 identical over 7 bases. The J segment lost 2 bases and the V segment lost 0 bases, leaving 7 bases of the junction unmatched. The CDR3 sequence is 17 residues long. Per the germline V gene, CDR1 is SGHTA and CDR2 is FQGNSA.

The rearrangement uses TRBV5-6 and TRBJ1-1; tentative D call: TRBD1 (6 bases). Per the germline V gene, CDR1 is SGHDT and CDR2 is YYEEEE. V was pared by 2 bases and J by 7 bases, with 9 bases between. The CDR3 loop spans 12 amino acids. CDR3 sequence: CASSFRTDEAFF. CDR3 coding DNA: TGTGCCAGCAGCTTCCGGACAGATGAAGCTTTCTTT.

The CDR3 spells CASGTSTNTGELFF. CDR3 DNA sequence: TGCGCCAGCGGGACTAGCACGAACACCGGGGAGCTGTTTTTT. The V gene is TRBV5-1, the J gene TRBJ2-2; 9 nucleotides line up with TRBD2. This CDR3 spans 14 amino acids. V was pared by 7 bases and J by 0 bases, with 1 base of the junction left unmatched. The germline V gene has CDR1 SGHRS and CDR2 YFSETQ.

CDR3: CASSLAREQQETQYF. The CDR3 region has the DNA TGTGCCAGCAGCTTAGCCAGGGAACAACAAGAGACCCAGTACTTC. The chain employs TRBV7-2 and TRBJ2-5; TRBD1 is a possible D gene (5 bases). V was pared by 0 bases and J by 2 bases, with 10 bases between. The CDR3 contains 15 residues. The germline V gene encodes CDR1 SGHTA and CDR2 FQGNSA. Filled out from reference TRBV7-2 and TRBJ2-5, the complete variable domain reads GAGVSQSPSNKVTEKGKDVELRCDPISGHTALYWYRQSLGQGLEFLIYFQGNSAPDKSGLPSDRFSAERTGGSVSTLTIQRTQQEDSAVYLCASSLAREQQETQYFGPGTRLLVL.

This chain connects TRBV27 to TRBJ2-1, with 14 bases aligning to TRBD2. Trimming removed 5 bases from V and 9 bases from J; junction bases left unmatched: 12. The CDR3 totals 17 residues. Looked up from germline, CDR1 is MNHEY and CDR2 is SMNVEV (reference sequence). CDR3 sequence reads: CASSHPRLAGGPGEQFF. CDR3 DNA sequence: TGTGCCAGCAGTCACCCGAGACTAGCGGGAGGGCCGGGTGAGCAGTTCTTC.

There are a few counts of this clonotype. The chain carries TRBV7-2 and TRBJ2-5; D remains ambiguous. Germline V gene lookup returns CDR1 SGHTA and CDR2 FQGNSA. With 1 base removed from V and 2 bases from J, the gap between germline ends came to 8 bases. This CDR3 is 14 amino acids long. The CDR3 coding sequence is TGTGCCAGCAGCTTAGAGTACAGTCAAGAGACCCAGTACTTC. Its translation: CASSLEYSQETQYF.

CDR3 sequence reads: CSVDAGGEQYF. CDR3 sequence (DNA): TGCAGCGTTGATGCAGGGGGCGAGCAGTACTTC. The chain links TRBV29-1 to TRBJ2-7; 7 positions agree with TRBD1. CDR3 size: 11 residues. Germline V gives CDR1 SQVTM, CDR2 ANQGSEA. V lost 3 bases, J lost 6 bases, and 2 bases stayed unmatched.

V gene TRBV7-2 combines with J gene TRBJ1-6; perhaps TRBD1 as D (5 bases). V was trimmed by 1 base and J by 5 bases, leaving 9 bases between them. The CDR3 loop spans 15 amino acids. The germline V gene encodes CDR1 SGHTA and CDR2 FQGNSA. The CDR3 DNA follows: TGTGCCAGCAGCTTAGTAGGGGACCATAATTCACCCCTCCACTTT. Protein sequence: CASSLVGDHNSPLHF.

The table lists this clonotype with a few counts. This chain links TRBV29-1 with TRBJ1-1; D unresolved. Germline CDR1 reads SQVTM; CDR2 reads ANQGSEA. The V and J ends lost 4 bases and 1 base respectively, with 10 bases between them. The CDR3 totals 13 residues. The DNA of the CDR3 is TGCAGCGTTGGTTGGGGAGGGAACACTGAAGCTTTCTTT. It translates to CSVGWGGNTEAFF.

This clonotype came up many times. CDR3 residues: CSGTPQFYNEQFF. CDR3 in DNA: TGCAGCGGGACTCCACAATTCTACAATGAGCAGTTCTTC. The genes are TRBV29-1 and TRBJ2-1, with D possibly TRBD2 on 5 matching bases. Germline CDR1 is SQVTM and CDR2 is ANQGSEA. V shed 7 bases and J shed 3 bases, with 13 bases lying between them. The length of the CDR3 is 13 residues.